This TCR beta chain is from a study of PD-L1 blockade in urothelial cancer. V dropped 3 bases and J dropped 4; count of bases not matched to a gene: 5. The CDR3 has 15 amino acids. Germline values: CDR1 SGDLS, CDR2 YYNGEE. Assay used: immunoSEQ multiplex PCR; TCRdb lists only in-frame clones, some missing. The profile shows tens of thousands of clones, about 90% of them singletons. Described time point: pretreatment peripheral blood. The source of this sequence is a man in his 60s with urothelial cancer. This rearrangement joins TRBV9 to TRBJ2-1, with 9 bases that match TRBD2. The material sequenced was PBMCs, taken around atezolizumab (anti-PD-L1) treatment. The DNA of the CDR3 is TGTGCCAGCAGCGATACTAGCGGGTCGTACAATGAGCAGTTCTTC. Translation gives CASSDTSGSYNEQFF. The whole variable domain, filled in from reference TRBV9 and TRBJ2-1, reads DSGVTQTPKHLITATGQRVTLRCSPRSGDLSVYWYQQSLDQGLQFLIQYYNGEERAKGNILERFSAQQFPDLHSELNLSSLELGDSALYFCASSDTSGSYNEQFFGPGTRLTVL.